This T cell receptor (beta chain) is drawn from a study of radiotherapy plus CTLA-4 blockade in lung cancer. The wider study: In about 20% of patients, objective responses were seen; approximately 34% had disease control. The study's findings and limits: Among blood TCR repertoires after radiotherapy plus ipilimumab, tumor-derived clones expanded.

Data came from immunoSEQ multiplex PCR; TCRdb stores just in-frame clones and leaves some out. Of 65,000 to 90,000 clones listed, 80% to 90% were seen once; the top ten hold about 38%. Participants had chemo-refractory metastatic non-small-cell lung cancer and were treated with focal radiation plus ipilimumab CTLA-4 blockade. A single count supports this clone. What it binds is unknown. In germline, CDR1 is SQVTM, CDR2 ANQGSEA. Trimming left V 4 bases short and J 3 bases short, with 10 bases between. This CDR3 contains 13 residues. This sequence joins TRBV29-1 and TRBJ2-1; maybe TRBD2 (5 bases). The TCR sequence derives from a human donor with non-small cell lung cancer that progressed on radiotherapy plus ipilimumab. This material consisted of peripheral blood, taken from a patient treated with radiotherapy plus ipilimumab. The CDR3 is CSVVNGNYNEQFF. The CDR3 region has the DNA TGCAGCGTTGTAAACGGGAACTACAATGAGCAGTTCTTC.